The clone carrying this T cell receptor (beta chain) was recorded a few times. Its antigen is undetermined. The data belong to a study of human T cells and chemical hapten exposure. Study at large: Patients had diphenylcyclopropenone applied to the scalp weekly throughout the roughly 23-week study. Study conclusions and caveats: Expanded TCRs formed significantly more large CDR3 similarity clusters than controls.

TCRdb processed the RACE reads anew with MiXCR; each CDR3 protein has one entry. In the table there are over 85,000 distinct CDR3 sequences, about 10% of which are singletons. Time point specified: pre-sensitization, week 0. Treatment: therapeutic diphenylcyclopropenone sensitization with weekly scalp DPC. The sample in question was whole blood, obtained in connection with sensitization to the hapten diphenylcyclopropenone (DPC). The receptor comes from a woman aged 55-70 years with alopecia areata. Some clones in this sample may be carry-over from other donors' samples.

The CDR3 region is CASSQEMVNGYTF. In DNA form, the CDR3 reads TGCGCCAGCAGCCAAGAAATGGTTAACGGCTACACCTTC. V is TRBV4-1 and J is TRBJ1-2; unclear D gene. The V end lost 0 bases, the J end lost 8 bases, and 10 bases lay between the germline ends. This CDR3 spans 13 amino acids. Germline loops: CDR1 MGHRA, CDR2 YSYEKL.